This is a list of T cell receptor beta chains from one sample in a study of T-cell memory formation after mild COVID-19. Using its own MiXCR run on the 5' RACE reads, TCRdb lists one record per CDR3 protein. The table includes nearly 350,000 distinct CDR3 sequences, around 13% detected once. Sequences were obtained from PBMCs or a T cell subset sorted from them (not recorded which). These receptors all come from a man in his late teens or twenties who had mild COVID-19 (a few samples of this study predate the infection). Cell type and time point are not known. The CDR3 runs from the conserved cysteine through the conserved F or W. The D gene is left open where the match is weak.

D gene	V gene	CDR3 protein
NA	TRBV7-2	CASSLAWTDNSPLHF
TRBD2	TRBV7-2	CASSRQGLAPDTQYF
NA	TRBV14	CASSPWTASYEQYF
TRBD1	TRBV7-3	CASSLRQGSGSPLHF
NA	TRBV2	CAKGGGAEEQFF
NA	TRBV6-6	CASSYWTEETQYF
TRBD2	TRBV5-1	CASSLRTRYDEQYF
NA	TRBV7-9	CASSLSSVGLALKNIQYF
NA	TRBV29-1	CSVVVFSGNTIYF
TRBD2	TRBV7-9	CASSWDYASPKQFF
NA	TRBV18	CASSPPVVSTDTQYF
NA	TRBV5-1	CASSLGQPNSPLHF
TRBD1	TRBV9	CASSVAGQGPDTQYF
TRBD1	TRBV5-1	CASSPTGANTEAFF
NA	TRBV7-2	CASSLGVRDEQYF
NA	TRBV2	CASSDILANYGYTF
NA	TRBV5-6	CASSHGRAPDTQYF
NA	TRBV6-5	CASSYSGGVSYNSPLHF
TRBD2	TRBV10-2	CASSNSGGAYEQYF
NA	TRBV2	CASTRGATQYF
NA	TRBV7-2	CASSGPPIQETQYF
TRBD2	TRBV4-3	CASSQDSAWGTRNTDTQYF
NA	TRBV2	CASSVERTNQPQHF
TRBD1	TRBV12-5	CASGARTGIETQYF
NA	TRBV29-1	CSVEPGSDTGELFF
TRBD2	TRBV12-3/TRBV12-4	CASSSRLAGNTGELFF
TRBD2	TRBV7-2	CASTIGLEADTQYF
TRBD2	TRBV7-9	CASKRGAHTDTQYF
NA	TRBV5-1	CASSRDFYEQYF